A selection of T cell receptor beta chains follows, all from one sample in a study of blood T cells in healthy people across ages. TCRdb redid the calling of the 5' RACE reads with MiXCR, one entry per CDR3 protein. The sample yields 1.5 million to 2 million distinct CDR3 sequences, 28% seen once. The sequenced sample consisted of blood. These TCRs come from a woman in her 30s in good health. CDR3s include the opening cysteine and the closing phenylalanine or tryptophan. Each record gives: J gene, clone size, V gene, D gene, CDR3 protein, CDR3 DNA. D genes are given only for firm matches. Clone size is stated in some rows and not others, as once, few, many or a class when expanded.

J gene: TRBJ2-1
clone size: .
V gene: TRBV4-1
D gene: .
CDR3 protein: CASSFARGPNNEQFF
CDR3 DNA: TGCGCCAGCAGTTTCGCGAGGGGCCCCAACAATGAGCAGTTCTTC

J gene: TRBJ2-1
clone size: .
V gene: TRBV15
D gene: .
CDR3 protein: CATSRDDGDEQFF
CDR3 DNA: TGTGCCACCAGCAGAGATGACGGGGATGAGCAGTTCTTC

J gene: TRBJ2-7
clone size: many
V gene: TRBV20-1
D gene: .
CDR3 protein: CSARYSGTPYEQYF
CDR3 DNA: TGCAGTGCTAGATACTCCGGGACACCCTACGAGCAGTACTTC

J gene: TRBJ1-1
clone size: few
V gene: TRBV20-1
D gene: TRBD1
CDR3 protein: CSADRGDTEAFF
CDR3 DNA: TGCAGTGCTGACAGGGGGGATACTGAAGCTTTCTTT

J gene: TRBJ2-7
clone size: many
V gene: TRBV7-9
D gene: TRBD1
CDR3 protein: CASSSYSMGQFYEQYF
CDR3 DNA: TGTGCCAGCAGCTCCTACAGTATGGGACAGTTCTACGAGCAGTACTTC

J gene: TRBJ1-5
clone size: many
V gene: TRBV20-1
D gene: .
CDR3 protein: CSARDSSNQPQHF
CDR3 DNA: TGCAGTGCTAGGGACAGTTCCAATCAGCCCCAGCATTTT

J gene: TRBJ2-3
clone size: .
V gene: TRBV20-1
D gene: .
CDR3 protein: CSARIGGSTDTQYF
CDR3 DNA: TGCAGTGCTAGGATCGGGGGCAGCACAGATACGCAGTATTTT

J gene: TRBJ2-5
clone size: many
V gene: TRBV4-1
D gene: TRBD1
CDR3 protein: CASSQGGDRGLQETQYF
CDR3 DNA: TGCGCCAGCAGCCAAGGGGGCGACAGGGGCCTTCAAGAGACCCAGTACTTC

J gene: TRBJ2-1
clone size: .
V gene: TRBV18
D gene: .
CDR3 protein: CASSPKQAVLSYNEQFF
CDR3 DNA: TGTGCCAGCTCACCCAAGCAAGCGGTACTTTCCTACAATGAGCAGTTCTTC

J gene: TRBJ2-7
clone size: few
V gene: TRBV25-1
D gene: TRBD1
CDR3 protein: CASSLSPGTGDYEQYF
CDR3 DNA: TGTGCCAGCAGTCTATCACCCGGGACAGGGGATTACGAGCAGTACTTC

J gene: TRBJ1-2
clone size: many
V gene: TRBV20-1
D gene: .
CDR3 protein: CSARGNGYTF
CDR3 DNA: TGCAGTGCTAGAGGGAATGGCTACACCTTC

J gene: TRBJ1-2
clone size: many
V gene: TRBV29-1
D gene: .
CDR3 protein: CSVEGLVVGRIYGYTF
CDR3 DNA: TGCAGCGTTGAAGGGTTGGTAGTGGGCCGGATCTATGGCTACACCTTC

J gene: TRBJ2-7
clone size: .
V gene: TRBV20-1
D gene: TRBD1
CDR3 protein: CSAAGTGAHEQYF
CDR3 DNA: TGCAGTGCTGCCGGGACAGGGGCCCACGAGCAGTACTTC

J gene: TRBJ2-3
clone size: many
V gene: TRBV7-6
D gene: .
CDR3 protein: CASSRSGTSTDTQYF
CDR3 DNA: TGTGCCAGCAGCAGAAGCGGAACTAGCACAGATACGCAGTATTTT

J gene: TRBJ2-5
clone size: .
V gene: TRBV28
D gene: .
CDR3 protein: CASSSGRGFQETQYF
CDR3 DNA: TGTGCCAGCAGTTCAGGGCGGGGTTTTCAAGAGACCCAGTACTTC

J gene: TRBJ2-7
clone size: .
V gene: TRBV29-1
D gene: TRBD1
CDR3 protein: CSGLLDRGYEQYF
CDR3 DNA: TGCAGCGGCCTCCTAGACAGGGGGTACGAGCAGTACTTC

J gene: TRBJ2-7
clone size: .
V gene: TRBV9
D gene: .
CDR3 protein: CASSLTMGGKGEQYF
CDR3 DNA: TGTGCCAGCAGCTTAACTATGGGGGGAAAAGGCGAGCAGTACTTC

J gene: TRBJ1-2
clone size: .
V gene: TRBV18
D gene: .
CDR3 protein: CASSSGRRANYGYTF
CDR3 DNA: TGTGCCAGCTCATCAGGACGGCGAGCTAACTATGGCTACACCTTC

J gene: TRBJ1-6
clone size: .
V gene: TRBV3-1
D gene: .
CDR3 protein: CASSNVLNSPLHF
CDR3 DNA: TGTGCCAGCAGTAACGTCCTCAATTCACCCCTCCACTTT

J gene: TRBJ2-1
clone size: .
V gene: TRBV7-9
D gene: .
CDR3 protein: CASSLIGDPFF
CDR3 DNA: TGTGCCAGCAGCTTAATCGGAGATCCGTTCTTC

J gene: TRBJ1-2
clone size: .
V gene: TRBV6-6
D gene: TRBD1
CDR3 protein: CASSGAGQERGYTF
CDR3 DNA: TGTGCCAGCAGTGGGGCGGGACAGGAGCGGGGCTACACCTTC

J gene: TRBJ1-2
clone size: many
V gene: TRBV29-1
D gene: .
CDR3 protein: CSVVATGNYGYTF
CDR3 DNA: TGCAGCGTTGTTGCTACAGGAAACTATGGCTACACCTTC

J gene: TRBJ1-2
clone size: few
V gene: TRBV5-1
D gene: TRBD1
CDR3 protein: CASSFGQGESGYTF
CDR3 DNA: TGCGCCAGCAGCTTCGGACAGGGGGAATCTGGCTACACCTTC

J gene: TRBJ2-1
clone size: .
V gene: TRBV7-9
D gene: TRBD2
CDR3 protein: CVSSSSMISGGPYNEQFF
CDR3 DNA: TGTGTCAGCAGCTCTAGTATGATTAGCGGGGGGCCATACAATGAGCAGTTCTTC

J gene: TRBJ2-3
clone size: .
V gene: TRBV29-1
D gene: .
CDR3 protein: CSVLAIEGPDTQYF
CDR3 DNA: TGCAGCGTTCTAGCAATTGAAGGGCCAGATACGCAGTATTTT

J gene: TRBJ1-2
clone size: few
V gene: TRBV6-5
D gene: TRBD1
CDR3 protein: CASSTGGGYTF
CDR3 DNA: TGTGCCAGCAGTACAGGGGGTGGCTACACCTTC

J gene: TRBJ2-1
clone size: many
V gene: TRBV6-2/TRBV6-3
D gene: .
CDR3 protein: CASRNRVHEQFF
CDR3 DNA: TGTGCCAGCAGAAACAGGGTTCATGAGCAGTTCTTC

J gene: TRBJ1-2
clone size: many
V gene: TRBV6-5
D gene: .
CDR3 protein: CASSYSAGFYGYTF
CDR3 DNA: TGTGCCAGCAGTTACTCTGCAGGGTTCTATGGCTACACCTTC

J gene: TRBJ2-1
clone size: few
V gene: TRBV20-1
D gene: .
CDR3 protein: CSARIVGNEQFF
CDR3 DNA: TGCAGTGCTAGAATCGTCGGGAATGAGCAGTTCTTC

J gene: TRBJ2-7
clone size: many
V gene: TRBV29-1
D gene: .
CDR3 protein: CSVAGADRYEQYF
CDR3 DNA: TGCAGCGTTGCGGGGGCCGACCGATACGAGCAGTACTTC

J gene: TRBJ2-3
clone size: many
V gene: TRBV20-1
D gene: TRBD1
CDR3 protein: CSAQGTGGTDTQYF
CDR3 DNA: TGCAGTGCTCAAGGGACAGGGGGAACAGATACGCAGTATTTT

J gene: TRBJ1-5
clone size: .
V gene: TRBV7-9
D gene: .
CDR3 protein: CASSLSGNEPQHF
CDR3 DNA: TGTGCCAGCAGCTTATCGGGGAACGAACCCCAGCATTTT

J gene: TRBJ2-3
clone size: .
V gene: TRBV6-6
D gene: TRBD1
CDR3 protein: CASSYTTGGSPDTQYF
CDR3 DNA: TGTGCCAGCAGTTACACGACAGGGGGATCGCCAGATACGCAGTATTTT

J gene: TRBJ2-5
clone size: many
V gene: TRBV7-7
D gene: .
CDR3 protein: CASSDNRETQYF
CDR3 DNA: TGTGCCAGCAGCGACAATAGGGAGACCCAGTACTTC

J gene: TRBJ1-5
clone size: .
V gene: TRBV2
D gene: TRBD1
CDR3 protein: CASSGDRSYQPQHF
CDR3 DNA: TGTGCCAGCAGTGGGGACAGGTCCTATCAGCCCCAGCATTTT

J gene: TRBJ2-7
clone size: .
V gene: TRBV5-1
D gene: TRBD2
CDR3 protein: CASSFDSGFTCEQYF
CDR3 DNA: TGCGCCAGCAGCTTCGATAGCGGGTTTACCTGCGAGCAGTACTTC

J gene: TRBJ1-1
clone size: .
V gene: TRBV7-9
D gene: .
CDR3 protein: CASTTPGRQNTEAFF
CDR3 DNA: TGTGCCAGCACTACTCCCGGGAGACAGAACACTGAAGCTTTCTTT

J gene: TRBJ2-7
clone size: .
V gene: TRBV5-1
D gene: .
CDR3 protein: CASSLNIVYNEQYF
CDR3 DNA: TGCGCCAGCAGCTTGAACATCGTTTACAATGAGCAGTACTTC

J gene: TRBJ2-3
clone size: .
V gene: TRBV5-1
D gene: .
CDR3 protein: CASSLGGIGDADTQYF
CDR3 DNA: TGCGCCAGCAGCTTGGGAGGTATCGGGGACGCAGATACGCAGTATTTT

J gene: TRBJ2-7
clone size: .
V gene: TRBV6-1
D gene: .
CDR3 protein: CAGSETQTSEQYF
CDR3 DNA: TGTGCCGGCAGTGAGACCCAGACCAGCGAGCAGTACTTC

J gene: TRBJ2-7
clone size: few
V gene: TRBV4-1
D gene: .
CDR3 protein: CASSQEMGGYEQYF
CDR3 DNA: TGCGCCAGCAGCCAAGAGATGGGGGGCTACGAGCAGTACTTC

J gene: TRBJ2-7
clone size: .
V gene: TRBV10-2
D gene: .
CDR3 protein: CASGILQASYEQYF
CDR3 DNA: TGCGCCAGCGGAATCCTACAGGCATCCTACGAGCAGTACTTC

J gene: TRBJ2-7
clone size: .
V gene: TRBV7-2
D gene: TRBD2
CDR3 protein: CTSSLGPSGGEQYF
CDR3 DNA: TGTACCAGCAGCTTAGGCCCTAGCGGGGGCGAGCAGTACTTC

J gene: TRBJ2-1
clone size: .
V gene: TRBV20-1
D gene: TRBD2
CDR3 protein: CSASFAGTSGNNEQFF
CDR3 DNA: TGCAGTGCTAGCTTCGCTGGGACTAGCGGGAACAATGAGCAGTTCTTC

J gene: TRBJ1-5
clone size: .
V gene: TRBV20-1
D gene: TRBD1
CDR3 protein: CSAREHDRVGHQPQHF
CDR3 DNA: TGCAGTGCTAGAGAGCACGACAGGGTGGGACATCAGCCCCAGCATTTT

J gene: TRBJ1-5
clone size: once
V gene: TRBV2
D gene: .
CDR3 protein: CASNIGEMRNQPQHF
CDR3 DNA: TGTGCCAGCAATATAGGGGAAATGCGCAATCAGCCCCAGCATTTT

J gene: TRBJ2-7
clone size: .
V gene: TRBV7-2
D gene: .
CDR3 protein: CASSARATYEQYF
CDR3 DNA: TGTGCCAGTAGCGCCAGGGCAACCTACGAGCAGTACTTC

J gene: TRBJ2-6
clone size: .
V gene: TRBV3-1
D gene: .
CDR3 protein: CASSQGSGDSGANVLTF
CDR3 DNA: TGTGCCAGCAGCCAGGGGTCAGGGGACTCTGGGGCCAACGTCCTGACTTTC

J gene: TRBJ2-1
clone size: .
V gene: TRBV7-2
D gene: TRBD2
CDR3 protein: CASSPDLAGGLGEQFF
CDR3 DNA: TGTGCCAGCAGCCCAGATCTAGCGGGGGGGCTTGGTGAGCAGTTCTTC

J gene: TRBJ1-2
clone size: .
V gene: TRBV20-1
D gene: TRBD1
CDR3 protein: CSARAQDRGQVGCTF
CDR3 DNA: TGCAGTGCTAGGGCCCAGGACAGGGGCCAAGTAGGCTGCACCTTC

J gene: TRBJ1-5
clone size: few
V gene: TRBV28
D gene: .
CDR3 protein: CASRYPGGEQPQHF
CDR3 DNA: TGTGCCAGCAGGTATCCCGGGGGTGAACAGCCCCAGCATTTT

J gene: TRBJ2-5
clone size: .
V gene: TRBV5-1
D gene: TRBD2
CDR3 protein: CASSLVGGRNNQETQYF
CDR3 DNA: TGCGCCAGCAGCTTGGTAGGCGGGAGAAATAACCAAGAGACCCAGTACTTC

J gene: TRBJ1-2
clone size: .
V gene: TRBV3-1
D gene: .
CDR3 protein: CASSQEKAREVQVGYTF
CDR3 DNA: TGTGCCAGCAGCCAAGAGAAAGCGAGGGAGGTGCAGGTGGGCTACACCTTC

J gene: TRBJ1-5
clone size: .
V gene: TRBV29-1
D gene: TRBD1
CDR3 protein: CSVEPGGGQPQHF
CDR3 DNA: TGCAGCGTTGAACCAGGGGGCGGCCAGCCCCAGCATTTT

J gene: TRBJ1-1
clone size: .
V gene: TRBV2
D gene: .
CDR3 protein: CASIRGGGRTEAFF
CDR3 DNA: TGTGCCAGCATCCGGGGGGGCGGTCGGACTGAAGCTTTCTTT

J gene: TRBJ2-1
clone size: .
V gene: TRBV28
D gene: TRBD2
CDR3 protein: CASSLALSGGRQGEQFF
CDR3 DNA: TGTGCCAGCAGTCTCGCCCTTAGCGGGGGGCGCCAGGGTGAGCAGTTCTTC

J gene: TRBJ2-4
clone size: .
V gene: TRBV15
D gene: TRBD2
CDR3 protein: CATSTGLENIQYF
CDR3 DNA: TGTGCCACCAGCACGGGACTAGAAAACATTCAGTACTTC

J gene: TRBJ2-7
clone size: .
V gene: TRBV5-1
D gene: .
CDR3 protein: CASSVGHGSSYEQYF
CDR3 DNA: .

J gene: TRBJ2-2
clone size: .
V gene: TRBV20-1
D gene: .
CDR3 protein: CSAAAGTPTGELFF
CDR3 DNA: TGCAGTGCTGCTGCCGGGACTCCCACCGGGGAGCTGTTTTTT